This is a list of T cell receptor beta chains from one sample in a study of T-cell memory formation after mild COVID-19. TCRdb passed the 5' RACE reads through MiXCR, listing each CDR3 protein once. The data show more than 45,000 distinct CDR3 sequences, approximately 9% seen once. Sequencing used PBMCs or a T cell subset sorted from them (not recorded which). These receptors originate from an adult woman who had mild COVID-19 (a few samples of this study predate the infection). Cell type and time point are not known. Each CDR3 is given with its conserved first and last residue. D genes are given only for firm matches. Expanded clones are given a class, and other clones once, few, many or no size at all.

CDR3nt: TGCGCCAGCAGCTTGGTACCGGGAGAAAGTGGGGCCAACGTCCTGACTTTC; CDR3aa: CASSLVPGESGANVLTF; abundance: .; v_gene: TRBV5-1; j_gene: TRBJ2-6; d_gene: .
CDR3nt: TGTGCCACCAGCAGATCCGGGACTAGCAGAGATACGCAGTATTTT; CDR3aa: CATSRSGTSRDTQYF; abundance: many; v_gene: TRBV15; j_gene: TRBJ2-3; d_gene: TRBD2
CDR3nt: TGTGCCAGCACGGGACACACGGATTCACCCCTCCACTTT; CDR3aa: CASTGHTDSPLHF; abundance: few; v_gene: TRBV2; j_gene: TRBJ1-6; d_gene: .
CDR3nt: TGTGCCAGCGGGGAGACAGGGGGGACTGAAGCTTTCTTT; CDR3aa: CASGETGGTEAFF; abundance: .; v_gene: TRBV12-3/TRBV12-4; j_gene: TRBJ1-1; d_gene: TRBD1
CDR3nt: TGTGCCAGCAGTGAGGACAGGGTGGAGGGCTACACCTTC; CDR3aa: CASSEDRVEGYTF; abundance: few; v_gene: TRBV6-5; j_gene: TRBJ1-2; d_gene: TRBD1
CDR3nt: TGTGCCAGCAGCCCCCGCGCAGACGGGTCTCGCACAGATACGCAGTATTTT; CDR3aa: CASSPRADGSRTDTQYF; abundance: .; v_gene: TRBV9; j_gene: TRBJ2-3; d_gene: .
CDR3nt: TGTGCCTGGAGTGCCGGGACAGCCTATGGCTACACCTTC; CDR3aa: CAWSAGTAYGYTF; abundance: .; v_gene: TRBV30; j_gene: TRBJ1-2; d_gene: TRBD1
CDR3nt: TGTGCCAGTAGTTACGACCACTTCTTTAACTATGGCTACACCTTC; CDR3aa: CASSYDHFFNYGYTF; abundance: few; v_gene: TRBV19; j_gene: TRBJ1-2; d_gene: .
CDR3nt: TGTGCCAGCAGCTTGATGCGGGGGGAGCAGTACTTC; CDR3aa: CASSLMRGEQYF; abundance: few; v_gene: TRBV5-6; j_gene: TRBJ2-7; d_gene: TRBD2
CDR3nt: TGTGCCAGCAGTGATCGCGACGGTCTAGGGAATGAGCAGTTCTTC; CDR3aa: CASSDRDGLGNEQFF; abundance: many; v_gene: TRBV25-1; j_gene: TRBJ2-1; d_gene: .
CDR3nt: TGCGCCAGCAGCTTGGGGACTAGCGGCTACACAGATACGCAGTATTTT; CDR3aa: CASSLGTSGYTDTQYF; abundance: few; v_gene: TRBV5-1; j_gene: TRBJ2-3; d_gene: TRBD2
CDR3nt: TGCGCCAGCAGCTTGGCTGTCCCGTCGGGGCCCTACGAGCAGTACTTC; CDR3aa: CASSLAVPSGPYEQYF; abundance: .; v_gene: TRBV5-1; j_gene: TRBJ2-7; d_gene: .
CDR3nt: TGTGCCAGCGGACCCAGGGGTGGCTACAATGAGCAGTTCTTC; CDR3aa: CASGPRGGYNEQFF; abundance: many; v_gene: TRBV6-5; j_gene: TRBJ2-1; d_gene: .
CDR3nt: TGTGCCAGCTCACCACCGGGTTCTGGGGCAGGGAACAATGAGCAGTTCTTC; CDR3aa: CASSPPGSGAGNNEQFF; abundance: few; v_gene: TRBV18; j_gene: TRBJ2-1; d_gene: .
CDR3nt: TGTGCCAGCAGCGCGGCTCGGGATGGGAACAATGAGCAGTTCTTC; CDR3aa: CASSAARDGNNEQFF; abundance: .; v_gene: TRBV5-4; j_gene: TRBJ2-1; d_gene: .
CDR3nt: TGCAGTGCTACCCCGAGGACAGGGATCTATGGCTACACCTTC; CDR3aa: CSATPRTGIYGYTF; abundance: few; v_gene: TRBV20-1; j_gene: TRBJ1-2; d_gene: TRBD1
CDR3nt: TGTGCCAGCAGCTTAGCGAGGGGGGGCAATGAGCAGTTCTTC; CDR3aa: CASSLARGGNEQFF; abundance: few; v_gene: TRBV7-2; j_gene: TRBJ2-1; d_gene: .
CDR3nt: TGCAGCGTTCTATCCGGGACAGGGGGATTAGATACGCAGTATTTT; CDR3aa: CSVLSGTGGLDTQYF; abundance: many; v_gene: TRBV29-1; j_gene: TRBJ2-3; d_gene: TRBD1
CDR3nt: TGTGCCAGCAGGAGGTCCGGGAACTCCTACGAGCAGTACTTC; CDR3aa: CASRRSGNSYEQYF; abundance: few; v_gene: TRBV2; j_gene: TRBJ2-7; d_gene: .
CDR3nt: TGCAGCGCTATAGGACAGGGGAGAGTGTACGAGCAGTACTTC; CDR3aa: CSAIGQGRVYEQYF; abundance: .; v_gene: TRBV29-1; j_gene: TRBJ2-7; d_gene: TRBD1
CDR3nt: TGCGCCAGCAGTTTGGGACAGCAAGAGACCCAGTACTTC; CDR3aa: CASSLGQQETQYF; abundance: many; v_gene: TRBV5-1; j_gene: TRBJ2-5; d_gene: TRBD1
CDR3nt: TGCAGCGTCCCCGGGACAGGGTCCTACGAGCAGTACTTC; CDR3aa: CSVPGTGSYEQYF; abundance: many; v_gene: TRBV29-1; j_gene: TRBJ2-7; d_gene: TRBD1
CDR3nt: TGTGCCAGCAGCGCCGGGCCCAACTCCTACAATGAGCAGTTCTTC; CDR3aa: CASSAGPNSYNEQFF; abundance: few; v_gene: TRBV7-6; j_gene: TRBJ2-1; d_gene: .
CDR3nt: TGTGCCAGCAGCCAAGACACAGGGCCTGACTATGGCTACACCTTC; CDR3aa: CASSQDTGPDYGYTF; abundance: few; v_gene: TRBV4-2; j_gene: TRBJ1-2; d_gene: .
CDR3nt: TGTGCCAGCAGCTTACACTGGACTCGAACACGGGACGAGCAGTACTTC; CDR3aa: CASSLHWTRTRDEQYF; abundance: many; v_gene: TRBV3-1; j_gene: TRBJ2-7; d_gene: .
CDR3nt: TGTGCCAGCAGTTACTGGTCGAACACTGAAGCTTTCTTT; CDR3aa: CASSYWSNTEAFF; abundance: few; v_gene: TRBV27; j_gene: TRBJ1-1; d_gene: .
CDR3nt: TGCGCCAGCAGCACCTCCACAGGGGTTAAAGAGACCCAGTACTTC; CDR3aa: CASSTSTGVKETQYF; abundance: few; v_gene: TRBV5-1; j_gene: TRBJ2-5; d_gene: TRBD1
CDR3nt: TGTGCCAGCAGCTTGCAGTTGGGCACAGATACGCAGTATTTT; CDR3aa: CASSLQLGTDTQYF; abundance: many; v_gene: TRBV5-5; j_gene: TRBJ2-3; d_gene: .
CDR3nt: TGTGCCAGCAGTTTATTTGGTCCCCTCAGGGTGAGCACTGAAGCTTTCTTT; CDR3aa: CASSLFGPLRVSTEAFF; abundance: many; v_gene: TRBV28; j_gene: TRBJ1-1; d_gene: .
CDR3nt: TGTGCCAGCAGCGAGACCCTAGCGGCGAGAGGGGTTTACAATGAGCAGTTCTTC; CDR3aa: CASSETLAARGVYNEQFF; abundance: few; v_gene: TRBV9; j_gene: TRBJ2-1; d_gene: TRBD2
CDR3nt: TGCGCCAGCAGCCAAGATCCCCCGAGGACTAGCGGGGGCCTGAATGAGCAGTTCTTC; CDR3aa: CASSQDPPRTSGGLNEQFF; abundance: many; v_gene: TRBV4-3; j_gene: TRBJ2-1; d_gene: TRBD2
CDR3nt: TGTGCCAGCAGCCCGCGAATAGACATTAACACTGAAGCTTTCTTT; CDR3aa: CASSPRIDINTEAFF; abundance: many; v_gene: TRBV7-8; j_gene: TRBJ1-1; d_gene: .
CDR3nt: TGTGCCAGCAGCCTACGGACTCCTCCCTTCAATGAGCAGTTCTTC; CDR3aa: CASSLRTPPFNEQFF; abundance: many; v_gene: TRBV7-8; j_gene: TRBJ2-1; d_gene: .
CDR3nt: TGTGCCAGCAGGCCCCCGGGACGTCGCACAGATACGCAGTATTTT; CDR3aa: CASRPPGRRTDTQYF; abundance: many; v_gene: TRBV6-1; j_gene: TRBJ2-3; d_gene: .
CDR3nt: TGTGCCAGCAGCCTAACTAGAGACGAGCAGTACTTC; CDR3aa: CASSLTRDEQYF; abundance: many; v_gene: TRBV7-2; j_gene: TRBJ2-7; d_gene: .
CDR3nt: TGTGCCATCAGTCCGCAAAAGCCGACCTACGAGCAGTACTTC; CDR3aa: CAISPQKPTYEQYF; abundance: many; v_gene: TRBV10-3; j_gene: TRBJ2-7; d_gene: .
CDR3nt: TGCAGTGCTAGAGCCTCAGCGCTTTTAGCAGATACGCAGTATTTT; CDR3aa: CSARASALLADTQYF; abundance: few; v_gene: TRBV20-1; j_gene: TRBJ2-3; d_gene: .
CDR3nt: TGTGACAGCAGTTACTCTCCAGGGGTCCGAAGTCAGCCCCAGCATTTT; CDR3aa: CDSSYSPGVRSQPQHF; abundance: .; v_gene: TRBV6-2/TRBV6-3; j_gene: TRBJ1-5; d_gene: .
CDR3nt: TGTGCCAGCAGCTGGGACAGAGCCTACGAGCAGTACTTC; CDR3aa: CASSWDRAYEQYF; abundance: .; v_gene: TRBV11-1; j_gene: TRBJ2-7; d_gene: TRBD1
CDR3nt: TGTGCCCTGGACGGGCCCCCCTACAATGAGCAGTTCTTC; CDR3aa: CALDGPPYNEQFF; abundance: few; v_gene: TRBV6-1; j_gene: TRBJ2-1; d_gene: .
CDR3nt: TGTGCCAGGGGACTAGCGGGGGTGACCGGGGAGCTGTTTTTT; CDR3aa: CARGLAGVTGELFF; abundance: .; v_gene: TRBV2; j_gene: TRBJ2-2; d_gene: TRBD2
CDR3nt: TGTGCCAGCAGTTTAATTGGGGTCGAGCAGTACTTC; CDR3aa: CASSLIGVEQYF; abundance: .; v_gene: TRBV12-3/TRBV12-4; j_gene: TRBJ2-7; d_gene: .
CDR3nt: TGTGCCAGCAGCCCGAGACAAGACAGGGCTGGTGGCTACACCTTC; CDR3aa: CASSPRQDRAGGYTF; abundance: few; v_gene: TRBV2; j_gene: TRBJ1-2; d_gene: TRBD1
CDR3nt: TGTGCCAGCTCGGCTCCGTCCCTAGTTGACAATGAGCAGTTCTTC; CDR3aa: CASSAPSLVDNEQFF; abundance: .; v_gene: TRBV18; j_gene: TRBJ2-1; d_gene: .
CDR3nt: TGTGCCAGCAGCCCCGGGGCGGGTTTTAACACTGAAGCTTTCTTT; CDR3aa: CASSPGAGFNTEAFF; abundance: .; v_gene: TRBV14; j_gene: TRBJ1-1; d_gene: .
CDR3nt: TGCGCCAGCAAAAAACTCCCGGGACAGGGGTACACAGATACGCAGTATTTT; CDR3aa: CASKKLPGQGYTDTQYF; abundance: many; v_gene: TRBV5-1; j_gene: TRBJ2-3; d_gene: TRBD1
CDR3nt: TGTGCCAGCAGTGCTCGTCGGGGGGAGAACACTGAAGCTTTCTTT; CDR3aa: CASSARRGENTEAFF; abundance: many; v_gene: TRBV27; j_gene: TRBJ1-1; d_gene: .
CDR3nt: TGTGCCAGCGGGCTAGCGGGAGGGAACAATGAGCAGTTCTTC; CDR3aa: CASGLAGGNNEQFF; abundance: many; v_gene: TRBV12-3/TRBV12-4; j_gene: TRBJ2-1; d_gene: TRBD2
CDR3nt: TGTGCCAGCAGCTTCACTCAGGGTGACGAGCAGTACTTC; CDR3aa: CASSFTQGDEQYF; abundance: .; v_gene: TRBV7-9; j_gene: TRBJ2-7; d_gene: .
CDR3nt: TGTGCCAGTAGTGCCCGGGCCACGGGTGGTGAGCAGTTCTTC; CDR3aa: CASSARATGGEQFF; abundance: .; v_gene: TRBV19; j_gene: TRBJ2-1; d_gene: .
CDR3nt: TGTGCCAGCAGCACGAAGACGGGGGAGGCAGATACGCAGTATTTT; CDR3aa: CASSTKTGEADTQYF; abundance: many; v_gene: TRBV4-2; j_gene: TRBJ2-3; d_gene: .
CDR3nt: TGTGCCAGCAGCTTGGGGGACACAGATACGCAGTATTTT; CDR3aa: CASSLGDTDTQYF; abundance: few; v_gene: TRBV5-4; j_gene: TRBJ2-3; d_gene: .
CDR3nt: TGTGCCAGCAGTGAATATATGTCAAGCGAGCAGTACTTC; CDR3aa: CASSEYMSSEQYF; abundance: .; v_gene: TRBV25-1; j_gene: TRBJ2-7; d_gene: .
CDR3nt: TGCGCCAGCAGCCAAGGACTAGCGGGGCAGTTCTTC; CDR3aa: CASSQGLAGQFF; abundance: .; v_gene: TRBV4-1; j_gene: TRBJ2-1; d_gene: TRBD2
CDR3nt: TGTGCCAGCAGCTTAGGATTGGGCGGGAGCTACGAGCAGTACTTC; CDR3aa: CASSLGLGGSYEQYF; abundance: .; v_gene: TRBV7-2; j_gene: TRBJ2-7; d_gene: TRBD2